This T cell receptor beta chain originates from a study of neurological immune-mediated disorders. Overall study results and limits: TCR clonal expansion peaked in HTLV-1-associated myelopathy patients and was lowest in multiple sclerosis patients.

This clonotype has a count of ten or more. Its antigen is as yet unknown. This CDR3 contains 15 residues. Germline V gene sequence: CDR1 DFQATT, CDR2 SNEGSKA (reference sequence). The ends were cut back, 0 bases at V and 5 bases at J, with 16 bases in the middle. The cDNA was generated through 5'RACE incorporating 10-nucleotide random UMIs. TCRdb reprocessed the 5' RACE reads via MiXCR and lists one record per CDR3 protein. The sample holds approximately 23,000 distinct CDR3 sequences; less than 11% are singletons and the top ten take roughly 20%. The TCR was taken from a woman in her sixties or seventies with HTLV-1-associated myelopathy (HAM/TSP). Sequenced sample: PBMCs. The chain employs TRBV20-1 and TRBJ2-5; D gene unclear. The CDR3 spells CSARDGLRAVETQYF. The CDR3 bases are TGCAGTGCTAGAGATGGCCTCCGGGCCGTCGAGACCCAGTACTTC.